This T cell receptor beta chain was identified during a study of blood T cell repertoires in COVID-19. Study summary: Donors in the United States, Italy and Spain gave samples during acute or convalescent COVID-19. PBMCs, B-cell-depleted T cells, or T cells were the source of the cDNA or gDNA that made up the material.

Original methodology: Reference gene primers were amplified, and this amplification served to estimate nucleated cell counts. The assay was immunoSEQ multiplex PCR, and TCRdb's table has in-frame clones only and misses some. V, J and clone size reflect that table, while D and trimming were determined from the DNA. The sample includes 250,000 to 350,000 clones, about 89% seen only once; the top ten take around 0.88%. This clone has only a few counts. This CDR3 has 15 residues. The germline V and J ends were trimmed by 4 bases and 3 bases, with 13 bases remaining between them. The V gene's germline CDR1 is LGHDT and CDR2 YNNKEL (reference sequence).

Specimen: peripheral blood. The chain employs TRBV3-1 (or the pseudogene TRBV3-2) and TRBJ1-3, with TRBD1 as a possible D gene (5 bases). The clonotype originates from a man aged 25-45 years with acute or convalescent COVID-19. The CDR3 reads CASSPSSGVGNTIYF. The CDR3 nucleotides are TGTGCCAGCAGCCCAAGCTCGGGGGTTGGAAACACCATATATTTT.